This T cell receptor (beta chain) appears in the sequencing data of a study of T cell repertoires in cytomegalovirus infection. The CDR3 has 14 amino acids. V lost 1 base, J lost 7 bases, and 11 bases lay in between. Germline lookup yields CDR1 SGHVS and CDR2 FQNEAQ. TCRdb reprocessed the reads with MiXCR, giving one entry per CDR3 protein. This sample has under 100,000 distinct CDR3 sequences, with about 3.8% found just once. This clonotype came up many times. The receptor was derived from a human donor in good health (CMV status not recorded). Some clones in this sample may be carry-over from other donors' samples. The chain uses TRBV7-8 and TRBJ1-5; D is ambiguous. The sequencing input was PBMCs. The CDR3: CASSLDPVYQPQHF. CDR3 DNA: TGTGCCAGCAGCTTAGACCCGGTTTACCAGCCCCAGCATTTT. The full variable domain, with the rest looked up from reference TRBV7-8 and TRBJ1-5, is GAGVSQSPRYKVAKRGQDVALRCDPISGHVSLFWYQQALGQGPEFLTYFQNEAQLDKSGLPSDRFFAERPEGSVSTLKIQRTQQEDSAVYLCASSLDPVYQPQHFGDGTRLSIL.